This T cell receptor beta chain was captured in a study of blood T cells in healthy people across ages (dated by TCRdb to between 2014 and 2017). General notes on the study: Template switching captured roughly one uniquely barcoded TCR beta cDNA molecule per two T cells in model experiments. The study measured age-related changes in TCR beta repertoire diversity using deep sequencing normalized with unique cDNA molecular identifiers. The donors were divided into four age groups: young (average about 15 years), middle-aged (under 40), aged (about 61) and long-lived (around 87). Donors of different ages were randomly distributed across sequencing lanes to avoid experimental bias. Two additional independent replicas of 1 million unique cDNA reads from the same blood draw were analyzed for two donors (one aged 18 to 30 and one aged 80 or older). General conclusions and limits of the study: Conclusive comparison of naive and antigen-experienced compartments was prevented by the profiling of bulk unsorted PBMCs. The long-lived group showed more naive CD4+ T cells, fewer expanded clones and increased TCR diversity than the aged group, suggesting age selection. Observed TCR beta diversity per million T cells fell roughly linearly with age, and a significant reduction was already apparent by age roughly 40. Estimates of total diversity from one million sequenced T cells were regarded as lower bounds and underestimates. The CMV infection status of donors was not known, potentially confounding age-related changes in expanded clonotypes. A strong correlation was found between observed TCR beta diversity and the percentage of naive T cells measured by flow cytometry.

A remark on this clonotype: It lacks a known antigen. No per-base quality is available; no much larger clone lies one base away.

The library was prepared using 5' RACE. A second PCR of about 7 to 12 cycles was run with a J-beta primer mix and a sample-barcoded 5' primer. Each TCR beta cDNA molecule received a unique molecular identifier from a template-switch 5' adaptor carrying 12 random nucleotides. Each sample yielded at least 2.5 million CDR3-containing paired-end reads. First-strand cDNA was synthesized from all RNA with the Mint cDNA synthesis kit, primed by a TRBC-specific oligonucleotide. After uracil-DNA glycosylase treatment, a first 18-cycle PCR used universal primers M1SS and BC2_uni_R on all cDNA. The published analysis was carried out like this. For normalization, 1 million high-quality reads, each with a distinct molecular identifier, were randomly selected from each sample. Instead of being binned into consensus sequences, reads with shared molecular identifiers were discarded. MiTCR, run with a Q25 quality threshold and the strictest error-elimination algorithm, handled CDR3 identification, clonotype clustering and error correction. A nonparametric unseen species model using Euler transformation provided a lower-bound estimate of total TCR beta diversity. TCRdb reprocessed the public reads (quality trimming at Q25 with fastp, clone calling with MiXCR) and kept in-frame beta chains. CDR3 protein duplicates are merged, each entry listing the most common genes and DNA. TCRdb, not the original authors, processed these V and J calls. The sample table lists 1.8 million or so distinct CDR3 sequences, approximately 39% of them with a count of one. The ten largest clones add up to approximately 22% of the sample.

V has 4 bases trimmed and J has 7 bases trimmed; junction bases matching no gene number 7. The germline V gene yields SGDLS for CDR1 and YYNGEE for CDR2. Including the terminal cysteine and phenylalanine, the CDR3 comprises 14 residues. The DNA shown is the 42-base CDR3, in frame from base 1. The approximately 39 donors, aged about 6 to 100 years, were systemically healthy Caucasian individuals from Russia. Each donor gave 8 to 10 milliliters of peripheral blood, drawn into EDTA-treated Vacutainer tubes. Ficoll-Paque density-gradient centrifugation was used to isolate PBMCs, with at least 6.5 million per sample. Trizol reagent was used to extract total RNA from PBMCs, with at least 6 micrograms per sample. For every donor, flow cytometry on a PBMC aliquot measured the percentage of naive CD45RAhigh/CD27high T cells.

The chain was built from TRBV9 and TRBJ2-2; the junction holds 7 bases that match TRBD2. This clonotype was sampled from a human donor in good health. The sample was blood. The CDR3 sequence is CASSPGGDGGELFF. The DNA sequence reads TGTGCCAGCAGCCCTGGGGGGGACGGCGGGGAGCTGTTTTTT.